This T cell receptor beta chain came from a study of regulatory T cells in long-lasting Graves disease. Study results and limitations: Accuracy could have been hurt by small sample size.

A note on this clonotype: The antigen remains undetermined.

Per germline, CDR1 MDHEN and CDR2 SYDVKM. CDR3 size: 15 residues. Trimming shortened V by 4 bases and J by 6 bases, and 15 bases separated the two germline ends. The time point was: persistent/refractory GD, antithyroid drugs over 5 years with positive TRAb. Isolated PBMC RNA provided the starting material for the TCR library. Patients all came to the study from an endocrinology department in Xi'an, China. A volume of 8.5 to 10 milliliters of peripheral blood was collected in EDTA tubes. Construction of TCR beta libraries relied on iRepertoire HTBI primers and on Arm-PCR targeting CDR3 regions. From the multiplex PCR reads, TCRdb called clonotypes with MiXCR, one entry per CDR3 protein. The sample lists 400,000 to 500,000 distinct CDR3 sequences, over 20% occurring once.

The chain employs TRBV28 and TRBJ2-2; D tentatively reads TRBD1 or TRBD2 (5 bases each). The TCR sequence derives from a female donor with Graves disease. The sequences come from peripheral blood mononuclear cells (PBMCs), collected when the disease was refractory, from a patient treated with antithyroid drugs. CDR3 DNA: TGTGCCAGCAGTTCCGGGACGTTGGGGCCCGGGGAGCTGTTTTTT. Its protein product is CASSSGTLGPGELFF.